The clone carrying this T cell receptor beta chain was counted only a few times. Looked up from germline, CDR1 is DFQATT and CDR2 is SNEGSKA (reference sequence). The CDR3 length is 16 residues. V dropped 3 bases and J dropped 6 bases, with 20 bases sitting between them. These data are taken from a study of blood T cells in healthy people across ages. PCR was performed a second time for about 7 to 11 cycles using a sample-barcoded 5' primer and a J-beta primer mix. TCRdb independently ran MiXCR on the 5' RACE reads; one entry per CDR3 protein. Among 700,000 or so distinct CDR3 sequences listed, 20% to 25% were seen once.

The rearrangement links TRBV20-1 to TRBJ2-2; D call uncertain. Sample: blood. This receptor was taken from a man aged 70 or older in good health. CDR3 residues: CSARRPEVERPGELFF. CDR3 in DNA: TGCAGTGCTAGGCGACCGGAAGTTGAACGGCCCGGGGAGCTGTTTTTT.